This T cell receptor (beta chain) comes out of a study of cytomegalovirus exposure and HLA in healthy donors. The primer mix had 60 Vbeta and 13 Jbeta primers. Sequencing was performed with immunoSEQ multiplex PCR; in TCRdb, only in-frame clones are kept and a portion is missing. In the table there are some 200,000 clones, approximately 70% of which are singletons. Only a few counts were recorded for this clone. The TCR was taken from a woman in her twenties or thirties in good health and CMV-seronegative. The specimen sequenced was PBMCs.

The CDR3 sequence: CASSDGLADYNEQFF. The CDR3 DNA sequence: TGTGCCAGCAGTGATGGGCTAGCGGACTACAATGAGCAGTTCTTC. V and J are TRBV6-4 and TRBJ2-1; 7 bases agree with TRBD2. The CDR3 extends over 15 amino acids. Germline V gene sequence: CDR1 MRHNA, CDR2 SNTAGT. V dropped 3 bases and J dropped 3; count of bases not matched to a gene: 5.